This T cell receptor (beta chain) was sequenced for a study of post-analysis software for immune sequencing data. Overall study findings and caveats: By F measure, strong co-clustering occurred among samples prepared in the same batch. TRBV5-6, TRBV5-1 and TRBV20-1 were among roughly 5 TRBV segments more frequent in patients than controls.

Notes on this clonotype: Its target is unknown.

Sequencing libraries made from TCR beta cDNA carried unique molecular identifiers. A single record per CDR3 protein comes from TCRdb applying MiXCR to the PCR reads. This table holds about 560,000 distinct CDR3 sequences, 44% found once. The CDR3 consists of 16 residues. CDR1 is MGHRA, CDR2 YSYEKL, per germline. V shed 2 bases and J 3 bases; nucleotides not matched to a gene: 7. This sequence originates from a girl aged 10 to 17 with multiple sclerosis. The J gene is TRBJ1-5, the V gene TRBV4-1; TRBD1 matches at 7 bases. Input material: blood. CDR3 coding DNA: TGCGCCAGCAGCCAACATGGACAGGCTTACAATCAGCCCCAGCATTTT. Amino acids: CASSQHGQAYNQPQHF.